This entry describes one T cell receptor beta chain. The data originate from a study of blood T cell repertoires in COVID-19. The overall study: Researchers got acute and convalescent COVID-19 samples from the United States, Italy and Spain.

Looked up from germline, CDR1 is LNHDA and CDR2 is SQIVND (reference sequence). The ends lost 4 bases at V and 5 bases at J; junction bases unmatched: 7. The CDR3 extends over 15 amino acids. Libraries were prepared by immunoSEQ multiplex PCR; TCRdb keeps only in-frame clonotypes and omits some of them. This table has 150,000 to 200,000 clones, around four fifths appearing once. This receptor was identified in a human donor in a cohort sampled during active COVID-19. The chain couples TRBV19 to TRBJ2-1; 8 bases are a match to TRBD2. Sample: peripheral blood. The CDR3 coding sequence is TGTGCCAGTAGTAGATCCCGACTAGCGCACAATGAGCAGTTCTTC. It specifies CASSRSRLAHNEQFF.